Here is one TCR beta chain with its context. The antigen is not known. There were only Caucasian adults among the donors, and all lived in Nashville, Tennessee. The investigators split CD4+ cells into a CD45RA+ naive subset and a CD45RA-negative memory subset. From germline, CDR1 is SGHNT and CDR2 YYREEE (reference sequence). The CDR3 is 16 residues long. V was clipped by 4 bases and J by 7 bases; unmatched bases: 11. The data stem from a study of shared clonotypes between healthy human individuals. Study findings and constraints: Clonotypes which were not shared had lower generation probabilities than clonotypes that all four donors shared. The study generally estimated greater richness for naive than memory subsets.

Profiling relied on immunoSEQ multiplex PCR, and the TCRdb table lists in-frame clones only, not all of them. The data show over 850,000 clones, around 78% seen once. This receptor was identified in a man aged 18-30 years in good health. Some clones in this sample may be carry-over from other donors' samples. The chain is built from TRBV5-4 and TRBJ2-1; 10 nucleotides match TRBD2. Sequenced sample: memory CD4+ T cells from PBMCs. Subset defined: CD45RA-negative fraction. This CDR3 is CASSPELAGFQNEQFF. The CDR3 DNA sequence: TGTGCCAGCAGCCCGGAACTAGCGGGATTTCAGAATGAGCAGTTCTTC.